The 27 T cell receptor beta chains below were found in one sample sequenced in a study of shared clonotypes between healthy human individuals (dated by TCRdb to 2020 to 2021). Libraries were made using the immunoSEQ multiplex PCR assay. TCRdb limited this immuneACCESS table to in-frame rearrangements with V and J called. A share of clones is missing; checked studies link under half to unresolved V genes, and the rest is unexplained. The sample contains more than 2 million clones, 90% to 95% of them found a single time. The ten most abundant clones make up approximately 1.6% of the sample. For the CD8 naive samples, CD45RO-negative cells were positively selected for CCR7, yielding a CD45RA+CCR7+ population from which TemRA cells were excluded. The sample consisted of naive CD8+ T cells from PBMCs. This sample's cell subset or site label indicates: CD45RA+CCR7+. These receptors came from a man aged 18-30 years in good health. Some clones in this sample may be carry-over from other donors' samples.

V gene TRBV21-1 combines with J gene TRBJ1-1. TRBV21-1 is termed a pseudogene. The CDR3 length is 10 residues. The DNA for the CDR3 is TGTGCCAGCTTTTTAACTGAAGCTTTCTTT. It codes for CASFLTEAFF.

The V gene is TRBV4-1, the J gene TRBJ1-1, with unresolved D. CDR3 length: 15 amino acids. With 1 base removed from V and 6 bases from J, the gap between germline ends came to 15 bases. Germline V gene sequence: CDR1 MGHRA, CDR2 YSYEKL. Written as DNA, the CDR3 is TGCGCCAGCAGCCAAGGGCCCACTAGGACCGCTGAAGCTTTCTTT. Amino acids: CASSQGPTRTAEAFF.

The genes are TRBV14 and TRBJ2-1, with D uncertain. The length of the CDR3 is 14 residues. Germline V gene sequence: CDR1 SGHDN, CDR2 FVKESK. V was clipped by 4 bases and J by 6 bases, with 13 bases between them. The CDR3 nucleotides are TGTGCCAGCAGCCTTCTACCTAGATCCAATGAGCAGTTCTTC. This codes for CASSLLPRSNEQFF. Based on the CDR3 plus reference TRBV14 and TRBJ2-1, the full variable domain is EAGVTQFPSHSVIEKGQTVTLRCDPISGHDNLYWYRRVMGKEIKFLLHFVKESKQDESGMPNNRFLAERTGGTYSTLKVQPAELEDSGVYFCASSLLPRSNEQFFGPGTRLTVL.

To note about this clone: Within the sample, other DNA sequences also encode this same CDR3. The chain combines TRBV27 with TRBJ1-5; D is uncertain. Trimming shortened V by 2 bases and J by 0 bases, and 8 bases separated the two germline ends. CDR3 length: 15 amino acids. Germline assignment: CDR1 MNHEY and CDR2 SMNVEV (reference sequence). CDR3 in amino acids: CASSLGRYSNQPQHF. For the CDR3, the DNA is TGTGCCAGCAGTTTAGGGAGATATAGCAATCAGCCCCAGCATTTT.

This chain uses TRBV28 with TRBJ1-6; 7 bases align to TRBD1. After removal of 10 bases from V and 5 bases from J, the junction contained 8 bases not matched to a gene. Per the germline V gene, CDR1 is MDHEN and CDR2 is SYDVKM. This CDR3 has 14 residues. The chain's CDR3 is CATSWTGNNSPLHF. CDR3 sequence (DNA): TGTGCCACCTCTTGGACAGGAAATAATTCACCCCTCCACTTT.

This chain connects TRBV6-1 to TRBJ2-6, with a weak D call TRBD1 (5 bases). The V end lost 3 bases, the J end lost 4 bases, and 13 bases lay between the germline ends. This CDR3 is built from 16 residues. Germline assignment: CDR1 MNHNS and CDR2 SASEGT. CDR3 sequence: CASSDPPGFGANVLTF. CDR3 nucleotides: TGTGCCAGCAGTGACCCTCCAGGGTTCGGGGCCAACGTCCTGACTTTC.

The chain links TRBV6-5 to TRBJ1-3; D unresolved. Germline V gives CDR1 MNHEY, CDR2 SVGAGI. V lost 4 bases and J 4 bases, leaving 14 bases between the germline ends. The CDR3 is 15 amino acids. CDR3 amino acids: CASSLSRVLGNTIYF. CDR3 sequence (DNA): TGTGCCAGCAGTTTGTCCCGAGTCCTCGGAAACACCATATATTTT.

The V call is TRBV19, the J call TRBJ2-1, with 10 nucleotides matching TRBD2. Germline loops: CDR1 LNHDA, CDR2 SQIVND (reference sequence). With 6 bases clipped from V and 2 bases from J, the junction kept 10 bases outside the gene matches. There are 17 residues in the CDR3. The CDR3 sequence is CASSTHSGRRTYNEQFF. The CDR3 DNA is TGTGCCAGTAGCACTCATAGCGGGAGGCGAACCTACAATGAGCAGTTCTTC. Based on the CDR3 plus reference TRBV19 and TRBJ2-1, the full variable domain is DGGITQSPKYLFRKEGQNVTLSCEQNLNHDAMYWYRQDPGQGLRLIYYSQIVNDFQKGDIAEGYSVSREKKESFPLTVTSAQKNPTAFYLCASSTHSGRRTYNEQFFGPGTRLTVL.

The chain carries TRBV6-6 and TRBJ2-7; a weak D match, TRBD2 (6 bases). The CDR3 spans 13 residues. CDR1 MNHNY and CDR2 SVGAGI come from the germline V gene (reference sequence). V was shortened by 4 bases and J by 2 bases, with 9 bases between the two germline ends. DNA for the CDR3: TGTGCCAGCAGTTGGGGGGTCGCCTACGAGCAGTACTTC. This sequence encodes CASSWGVAYEQYF.

CDR3: CASSLFVPGYEQYF. In DNA, the CDR3 is TGTGCCAGCAGCTTGTTTGTTCCAGGCTACGAGCAGTACTTC. The V call is TRBV5-6, the J call TRBJ2-7; D remains ambiguous. The germline gives CDR1 SGHDT, CDR2 YYEEEE. Between the trimmed V and J ends, which lost 1 base and 3 bases, there was a span of 11 bases. The CDR3 sequence is 14 residues long.

Comment on this clone: This specimen includes other DNA sequences encoding the same CDR3. The chain employs TRBV11-2 and TRBJ2-1; no clear D. Germline V CDR1 and CDR2: SGHAT, FQNNGV. With 1 base removed from V and 7 bases from J, the gap between germline ends came to 5 bases. The CDR3 is 12 amino acids. The CDR3 nucleotides read TGTGCCAGCAGCTTAGTTGTGAATGAGCAGTTCTTC. Protein: CASSLVVNEQFF.

The chain combines TRBV28 with TRBJ2-7; the match to TRBD1 covers 8 bases. The CDR3 length is 14 residues. The germline gives CDR1 MDHEN, CDR2 SYDVKM. J was trimmed by 4 bases and V by 7 bases; bases with no gene match: 9. The CDR3 bases are TGTGCCAGCACCTTCCCCGGACAGGGATACGAGCAGTACTTC. It specifies CASTFPGQGYEQYF.

This chain uses TRBV4-3 with TRBJ2-5, with TRBD1 matching over 9 bases. Germline V gene data show CDR1 as LGHNA and CDR2 as YSLEER. The CDR3 length is 15 residues. The V gene end was trimmed by 4 bases and the J gene end by 2 bases; junction bases not matched to a gene: 5. The CDR3 here is CASSPGTGLQETQYF. DNA for the CDR3: TGCGCCAGCAGCCCAGGGACAGGGCTACAAGAGACCCAGTACTTC.

This clone was counted once. This sample also contains other DNA sequences that code for the same CDR3. The V and J genes are TRBV20-1 and TRBJ2-7; the D is unclear. The germline CDR1 and CDR2 sequences are DFQATT and SNEGSKA (reference sequence). CDR3 size: 11 residues. With 3 bases removed from V and 4 bases from J, the gap between germline ends came to 7 bases. CDR3 loop: CSARDGYEQYF. The CDR3 nucleotides read TGCAGTGCTAGGGATGGTTACGAGCAGTACTTC.

The chain joins TRBV7-6 to TRBJ2-2, with 12 bases that match TRBD2. The CDR3 has 19 residues. The germline V gene has CDR1 SGHVS and CDR2 FNYEAQ. V lost 5 bases to trimming and J lost 0 bases; unmatched junction nucleotides: 10. The CDR3 DNA reads TGTGCCAGCAGCCCTAGACGGCGGACTAGCGGGGCGAACACCGGGGAGCTGTTTTTT. It yields the protein CASSPRRRTSGANTGELFF.

The chain joins TRBV11-1 to TRBJ2-2; possibly TRBD1 for D (5 bases). CDR3 length: 14 residues. Germline V lookup: CDR1 SGHAT, CDR2 FQDESV (reference sequence). With 0 bases removed from V and 9 bases from J, the gap between germline ends came to 11 bases. This CDR3 is CASSLASGHRELFF. For the CDR3, the DNA is TGTGCCAGCAGCTTAGCCTCAGGGCACCGGGAGCTGTTTTTT.

This chain joins TRBV9 and TRBJ2-1; 11 bases map to TRBD1. Per germline, CDR1 SGDLS and CDR2 YYNGEE. The ends lost 0 bases at V and 3 bases at J; junction bases unmatched: 5. The CDR3 has 17 residues. The CDR3 region has the DNA TGTGCCAGCAGCGTAGCTAGCGGGACAGGGGGCTACAATGAGCAGTTCTTC. Its translation: CASSVASGTGGYNEQFF.

CDR3 coding DNA: TGTGCCAGCAGTTTGGGGCGGGAGGCGTCCTACGAGCAGTACTTC. It yields the protein CASSLGREASYEQYF. The rearrangement uses TRBV28 and TRBJ2-7; 8 positions agree with TRBD2. CDR3 length equals 15 residues. Germline assignment: CDR1 MDHEN and CDR2 SYDVKM. With 3 bases clipped from V and 1 base from J, the junction kept 5 bases outside the gene matches. Full variable domain (rest looked up from reference TRBV28 and TRBJ2-7): DVKVTQSSRYLVKRTGEKVFLECVQDMDHENMFWYRQDPGLGLRLIYFSYDVKMKEKGDIPEGYSVSREKKERFSLILESASTNQTSMYLCASSLGREASYEQYFGPGTRLTVT.

This rearrangement joins TRBV18 to TRBJ2-7; possible D gene TRBD1, 6 bases. CDR3 length: 15 amino acids. Germline V gene data show CDR1 as KGHSH and CDR2 as LQKENI. V lost 3 bases and J lost 6, with 18 bases in between. DNA for the CDR3: TGTGCCAGCTCACCCGGACAGTTAGGAAGGGTCGAGCAGTACTTC. Residues: CASSPGQLGRVEQYF.

The chain couples TRBV9 to TRBJ1-1; D uncertain. Germline V gene sequence: CDR1 SGDLS, CDR2 YYNGEE. The CDR3 runs 14 residues. Trimming pared 4 bases from V and 3 bases from J, leaving 13 bases between. The DNA for the CDR3 is TGTGCCAGCAGCCCACGAAGGGCTCACACTGAAGCTTTCTTT. This codes for CASSPRRAHTEAFF.

The chain combines TRBV6-5 with TRBJ2-5; D may be TRBD1 (6 bases). The CDR3 spans 16 residues. V was shortened by 0 bases and J by 2 bases, with 13 bases between the two germline ends. Germline lookup yields CDR1 MNHEY and CDR2 SVGAGI. The chain's CDR3 is CASSYSTGQRQETQYF. The CDR3 DNA is TGTGCCAGCAGTTACTCGACCGGACAGCGTCAAGAGACCCAGTACTTC.

The chain has TRBV29-1 and TRBJ2-2; a weak D match, TRBD1 (6 bases). Trimming took off 3 bases at V and 6 bases at J, with 14 bases between the two ends. CDR3 length: 14 amino acids. Germline V gene sequence: CDR1 SQVTM, CDR2 ANQGSEA. The CDR3 sequence: CSVDQGMWPGELFF. The CDR3 region has the DNA TGCAGCGTTGATCAGGGGATGTGGCCCGGGGAGCTGTTTTTT.

The chain couples TRBV11-1 to TRBJ2-7; D is unclear. The CDR3 totals 12 residues. Trimming took off 1 base at V and 6 bases at J, with 7 bases between the two ends. The germline gives CDR1 SGHAT, CDR2 FQDESV (reference sequence). CDR3 nucleotides: TGTGCCAGCAGCTTAGGTATTGGCGAGCAGTACTTC. It yields the protein CASSLGIGEQYF.

This chain uses TRBV9 with TRBJ2-1; the match to TRBD2 covers 11 bases. The CDR3 has 15 residues. Germline V gives CDR1 SGDLS, CDR2 YYNGEE. V lost 4 bases and J lost 4; bases outside the gene matches: 4. The CDR3 here is CASSRGLAEYNEQFF. In DNA, the CDR3 is TGTGCCAGCAGCCGGGGACTAGCGGAGTACAATGAGCAGTTCTTC.

The chain couples TRBV19 to TRBJ2-3, with D perhaps matching TRBD2 (6 bases). CDR3 size: 15 residues. Germline V gene sequence: CDR1 LNHDA, CDR2 SQIVND (reference sequence). The ends were cut back, 5 bases at V and 0 bases at J, with 12 bases in the middle. In nucleotides, the CDR3 is TGTGCCAGTAGTCTGGCGGGACGTAGCACAGATACGCAGTATTTT. Translated: CASSLAGRSTDTQYF.

In DNA form, the CDR3 reads TGCGCCAGCAGAGACAGGACTAGCGGCCTAAGCACAGATACGCAGTATTTT. Its protein product is CASRDRTSGLSTDTQYF. The V gene is TRBV5-1, the J gene TRBJ2-3, with 10 bases aligning to TRBD2. The V segment lost 5 bases and the J segment 0 bases; nucleotides outside the gene matches: 9. Germline CDR1 SGHRS, CDR2 YFSETQ. The CDR3 covers 17 residues.

This chain connects TRBV27 to TRBJ2-7; 9 bases map to TRBD2. After removal of 8 bases from V and 4 bases from J, the junction contained 12 bases not matched to a gene. Germline assignment: CDR1 MNHEY and CDR2 SMNVEV (reference sequence). This CDR3 comprises 15 residues. CDR3 nucleotide sequence: TGTGCCAGCTCGGGACTAGCCGGGTCCCCTTACGAGCAGTACTTC. Protein sequence: CASSGLAGSPYEQYF.